These 3 T cell receptor beta chains share one sample of origin, sequenced in a study of beta chain features in type 1 diabetes. Every isolated RNA sample was fully reverse transcribed, so sequencing captured expressed TCRB transcripts. TCRdb keeps only in-frame clones here, not all; method: immunoSEQ multiplex PCR. The table records some 700,000 clones, about an eighth of them present only once. The antigens these receptors bind are not known. Study-wide results and caveats: Patients with Type 1 diabetes showed moderately but significantly shorter TCRB CDR3s in all four CD4+ subsets.

Sequences were obtained from naive CD4+ T cells from blood. The receptors here all came from a man in his late teens or twenties with type 1 diabetes.

The rearrangement joins TRBV6-1 to TRBJ2-3; 10 positions agree with TRBD1. J lost 6 bases, V lost 3 bases, and 3 bases had no gene match. Germline V gene lookup returns CDR1 MNHNS and CDR2 SASEGT. CDR3 length equals 14 residues. In DNA, the CDR3 is TGTGCCAGCAGTGAGACAGGGGGCATGGATACGCAGTATTTT. Protein sequence: CASSETGGMDTQYF.

This clone was seen more than once but under ten times. The V call is TRBV2, the J call TRBJ1-2; D is uncertain. V gave up 7 bases and J gave up 0 bases, with 18 bases separating them. Per the germline V gene, CDR1 is SNHLY and CDR2 is FYNNEI. The CDR3 is 16 residues long. CDR3 in DNA: TGTGCCAGCAACCCAGGTTTGGGAACAGCTAACTATGGCTACACCTTC. Protein sequence: CASNPGLGTANYGYTF.

This clone was seen only a few times. The J gene is TRBJ1-2, the V gene TRBV4-1; D is ambiguous. V dropped 1 base and J dropped 3 bases, with 18 bases sitting between them. The germline gives CDR1 MGHRA, CDR2 YSYEKL. The CDR3 is made up of 17 amino acids. In DNA, the CDR3 is TGCGCCAGCAGCCAAGGTCCGGGCTTCTCGACTGACTATGGCTACACCTTC. Translated, it gives CASSQGPGFSTDYGYTF.